This T cell receptor (beta chain) derives from a study of blood T cell repertoires in COVID-19. Background on the study: Material from acute and convalescent COVID-19 was sourced from the United States, Italy and Spain. Nucleic acid was either cDNA or gDNA, and it came from T cells, B-cell-depleted T cells, or PBMCs.

Here immunoSEQ multiplex PCR was the method, and the copy in TCRdb shows in-frame clones only, minus some. In the table there are 300,000 to 350,000 clones, about 91% of which are singletons. Seattle enrolled patients during active infection and tracked them longitudinally. The specimen sequenced was peripheral blood. The TCR comes from a man aged 25-45 years with COVID-19, enrolled during active disease.

CDR3 in DNA: TGTGCCAGCAGCTTAACAGGGGTTGAGACCCAGTACTTC. Translation: CASSLTGVETQYF. The chain recombines TRBV5-6 with TRBJ2-5, with 7 bases identical to TRBD1. The CDR3 length is 13 residues. The J segment lost 5 bases and the V segment lost 2 bases, leaving 3 bases of the junction unmatched. CDR1 and CDR2 from the germline V gene are SGHDT and YYEEEE.